These 14 T cell receptor beta chains came from one sample sequenced in a study of early T cells in non-severe SARS-CoV-2 infection. From the 5' RACE reads, TCRdb called clonotypes with MiXCR, one entry per CDR3 protein. This table has 56,000 or so distinct CDR3 sequences, approximately 16% appearing once. The specimen comprised whole blood, sampled at baseline. The receptors stem from an adult who was a healthcare worker with PCR-confirmed SARS-CoV-2 infection or an uninfected control (not recorded which).

The chain combines TRBV27 with TRBJ2-7; D is possibly TRBD1 (6 bases). The ends were cut back, 6 bases at V and 3 bases at J, with 18 bases in the middle. The germline CDR1 and CDR2 sequences are MNHEY and SMNVEV (reference sequence). The CDR3 covers 15 residues. The chain's CDR3 is CASSYQSDSIYEQYF. CDR3 bases: TGTGCCAGCAGCTATCAATCGGACAGCATCTACGAGCAGTACTTC.

As for this clonotype: Being one base from a much bigger clone, this may be a read error. The V call is TRBV24-1, the J call TRBJ2-1; 8 nucleotides agree with TRBD2. Unmatched junction bases numbered 10, after V lost 8 bases and J lost 8 bases. The CDR3 loop spans 14 amino acids. Germline V gene lookup returns CDR1 KGHDR and CDR2 SFDVKD. The CDR3 reads CATIGPAGVHEQFF. The CDR3 DNA reads as TGTGCCACCATTGGTCCAGCGGGGGTCCATGAGCAGTTCTTC.

This clonotype was picked up many times. The CDR3 nucleotides are TGTGCCAGCAGTGTGAGCGGGGGGGTCAAAAACATTCAGTACTTC. It yields the protein CASSVSGGVKNIQYF. The chain uses TRBV2 and TRBJ2-4, with 10 bases matching TRBD2. Germline V gene data show CDR1 as SNHLY and CDR2 as FYNNEI. The CDR3 consists of 15 residues. V shed 4 bases and J 3 bases; nucleotides not matched to a gene: 3.

V gene TRBV20-1 combines with J gene TRBJ2-3, with 9 bases lining up with TRBD2. CDR3 length: 16 residues. Germline V gene lookup returns CDR1 DFQATT and CDR2 SNEGSKA (reference sequence). The ends lost 4 bases at V and 2 bases at J; junction bases unmatched: 10. The CDR3 here is CSAMALAGTHTDTQYF. CDR3 DNA sequence: TGCAGTGCTATGGCCCTAGCGGGGACACACACAGATACGCAGTATTTT.

The V gene is TRBV5-1, the J gene TRBJ2-3, with 8 bases identical to TRBD1. Trimming at V came to 2 bases and at J to 3 bases, leaving 5 bases not matched to a gene. The CDR3 totals 15 residues. Germline loops: CDR1 SGHRS, CDR2 YFSETQ. The CDR3 protein is CASSFGTGLTDTQYF. CDR3 nucleotides: TGCGCCAGCAGCTTCGGGACAGGCCTGACAGATACGCAGTATTTT. The full variable domain, rest sourced from reference TRBV5-1 and TRBJ2-3, is KAGVTQTPRYLIKTRGQQVTLSCSPISGHRSVSWYQQTPGQGLQFLFEYFSETQRNKGNFPGRFSGRQFSNSRSEMNVSTLELGDSALYLCASSFGTGLTDTQYFGPGTRLTVL.

V usage is TRBV6-2 or TRBV6-3 and J usage is TRBJ2-3, with D possibly TRBD2 on 6 matching bases. Trimming shortened V by 0 bases and J by 0 bases, and 16 bases separated the two germline ends. Per the germline V gene, CDR1 is MNHEY and CDR2 is SVGEGT. The CDR3 has 18 residues. CDR3 nucleotide sequence: TGTGCCAGCAGTTACTCGATTTTTGCGGGACCTAGCACAGATACGCAGTATTTT. It yields the protein CASSYSIFAGPSTDTQYF.

This clonotype was detected a few times. The chain couples TRBV6-1 to TRBJ2-3, with 7 bases that match TRBD2. The germline V gene encodes CDR1 MNHNS and CDR2 SASEGT. The trim removed 7 bases at V and 0 bases at J, leaving 4 bases unmatched. The CDR3 loop spans 14 amino acids. In nucleotides, the CDR3 is TGTGCCAGCACTGGACTAGAGAGCACAGATACGCAGTATTTT. Its translation: CASTGLESTDTQYF.

This clonotype was seen only a few times. This sequence joins TRBV4-1 and TRBJ1-6; maybe TRBD1 (5 bases). CDR3 length: 15 amino acids. With 0 bases removed from V and 10 bases from J, the gap between germline ends came to 13 bases. The germline V gene encodes CDR1 MGHRA and CDR2 YSYEKL. The CDR3, as DNA: TGCGCCAGCAGCCAAGATTCCCAGGGCGGCTCACCCCTCCACTTT. This encodes CASSQDSQGGSPLHF.

This clonotype turned up a few times. The genes are TRBV28 and TRBJ1-4; D uncertain. The V and J ends lost 4 bases and 8 bases respectively, with 14 bases between them. Germline values: CDR1 MDHEN, CDR2 SYDVKM. The CDR3 runs 14 residues. The CDR3 DNA follows: TGTGCCAGCAGTTCGACACCTAGGCGGGAAAAACTGTTTTTT. Amino acid sequence: CASSSTPRREKLFF.

This clonotype came up many times. The J gene is TRBJ2-1, the V gene TRBV7-9; 8 bases line up with TRBD1. The CDR3 covers 17 residues. V gave up 4 bases and J gave up 8 bases; unmatched junction bases: 16. Germline V gives CDR1 SEHNR, CDR2 FQNEAQ (reference sequence). The CDR3 bases are TGTGCCAGCAGCTCCCCACGGGGACAGGACGATGGCGATGAGCAGTTCTTC. It codes for CASSSPRGQDDGDEQFF.

This chain joins TRBV5-1 and TRBJ2-1; 9 nucleotides agree with TRBD2. Per germline, CDR1 SGHRS and CDR2 YFSETQ. The V gene end was trimmed by 6 bases and the J gene end by 4 bases; junction bases not matched to a gene: 11. The CDR3 is 16 residues long. CDR3 nucleotide sequence: TGCGCCAGCACTTTAGCGGGAGTGGCCCTTTACAATGAGCAGTTCTTC. As protein: CASTLAGVALYNEQFF.

This clonotype was counted between two and nine times. This chain uses TRBV27 with TRBJ2-3; no firm D call. This CDR3 region has 14 residues. V lost 4 bases, J lost 2 bases, and 10 bases lay in between. CDR1 MNHEY and CDR2 SMNVEV come from the germline V gene (reference sequence). Written as DNA, the CDR3 is TGTGCCAGCAGTTCGACGACAATCACAGATACGCAGTATTTT. Translated: CASSSTTITDTQYF.

The chain has TRBV29-1 and TRBJ1-1; a possible D gene is TRBD1 (5 bases). The V gene lost 7 bases and the J gene lost 10 bases, with 19 bases spanning the gap. The CDR3 length is 12 residues. The germline V gene has CDR1 SQVTM and CDR2 ANQGSEA. The CDR3, as DNA: TGCAGCGCCCAGGGTATCACCCAGGGAGCTTTCTTT. Translation: CSAQGITQGAFF.

V and J are TRBV20-1 and TRBJ2-1, with D uncertain. This CDR3 spans 11 amino acids. V lost 4 bases and J lost 8, with 9 bases in between. Per germline, CDR1 DFQATT and CDR2 SNEGSKA (reference sequence). This chain's CDR3 is CSATTSDEQFF. DNA for the CDR3: TGCAGTGCTACAACATCGGATGAGCAGTTCTTC.